These 9 T cell receptor beta chains share one sample of origin, sequenced in a study of OX40 agonist ivuxolimab in advanced cancers. Libraries were prepared by immunoSEQ multiplex PCR; TCRdb keeps only in-frame clonotypes and omits some of them. The table includes 75,000 to 100,000 clones, roughly 90% detected once. Specimen: CD4+ or CD8+ T cells sorted from blood, collected in a trial of the OX40 agonist ivuxolimab. These receptor sequences come from an adult with an advanced solid tumor such as melanoma, head and neck, liver or kidney cancer.

For the CDR3, the DNA is TGTGCCAGTAGTAAGACTAGCGGGGGGGAGCTGTTTTTT. Its protein is CASSKTSGGELFF. V and J are TRBV19 and TRBJ2-2, with 10 bases identical to TRBD2. Trimming cost V 4 bases and J 8 bases; bases outside gene matches: 1. There are 13 residues in the CDR3. From germline, CDR1 is LNHDA and CDR2 SQIVND (reference sequence).

The rearrangement joins TRBV6-1 to TRBJ2-3, with D possibly TRBD1 on 6 matching bases. With 6 bases removed from V and 7 bases from J, the gap between germline ends came to 20 bases. Germline assignment: CDR1 MNHNS and CDR2 SASEGT. The CDR3 spans 15 residues. CDR3 bases: TGTGCCAGCAGCGTGCGCGCGGTGGGGGCCAATACGCAGTATTTT. This encodes CASSVRAVGANTQYF.

The chain uses TRBV21-1 and TRBJ2-3; TRBD1, as called in the table, went unchecked against the DNA. TRBV21-1 is described as a pseudogene. The CDR3 is 21 residues long. The CDR3 DNA reads as TGTGCCAGCAGCAAAGGGCCTCAGGCGCACCACCCAGATTCTAGCACAGATACGCAGTATTTT. Its protein is CASSKGPQAHHPDSSTDTQYF.

The V call is TRBV28, the J call TRBJ1-5; weak D call: TRBD1 (5 bases). This CDR3 is 15 amino acids long. V dropped 5 bases and J dropped 5 bases, with 16 bases sitting between them. Germline-derived CDR1 and CDR2 are MDHEN and SYDVKM. The CDR3 is CASSPSSGGYQPQHF. The CDR3 DNA reads as TGTGCCAGCAGTCCTTCCTCGGGGGGTTATCAGCCCCAGCATTTT.

This chain links TRBV25-1 with TRBJ2-3; a weak D match, TRBD2 (5 bases). Germline V gene sequence: CDR1 MGHDK, CDR2 SYGVNS. V lost 4 bases and J lost 7, with 9 bases in between. There are 12 residues in the CDR3. The CDR3, as DNA: TGTGCCAGCAGTGTCGGCGGGTATACGCAGTATTTT. This sequence encodes CASSVGGYTQYF.

The chain combines TRBV15 with TRBJ2-7, with no clear D. V lost 0 bases and J lost 0, with 3 bases in between. The CDR3 contains 13 residues. Germline CDR1 LNHNV, CDR2 YYDKDF (reference sequence). CDR3 loop: CATSRDASYEQYF. The CDR3 DNA reads TGTGCCACCAGCAGAGACGCCTCCTACGAGCAGTACTTC.

The V gene is TRBV18, the J gene TRBJ2-5; 12 bases match TRBD2. Germline assignment: CDR1 KGHSH and CDR2 LQKENI. Trimming cost V 1 base and J 5 bases; bases outside gene matches: 5. This CDR3 has 16 residues. The CDR3 is CASSPRTSGTTETQYF. The DNA for the CDR3 is TGTGCCAGCTCACCACGGACTAGCGGGACAACGGAGACCCAGTACTTC.

This clone was seen a single time. Other DNA sequences within the sample encode an identical CDR3. V and J are TRBV5-1 and TRBJ2-1; the D gene could be TRBD1 or TRBD2 (6 bases each). Per germline, CDR1 SGHRS and CDR2 YFSETQ. V was clipped by 6 bases and J by 4 bases, with 14 bases between them. This CDR3 is 14 amino acids long. The CDR3 reads CASKGGQRYNEQFF. The CDR3 DNA sequence: TGCGCCAGCAAGGGAGGACAGCGTTACAATGAGCAGTTCTTC.

This rearrangement joins TRBV7-8 to TRBJ1-2; tentatively, D is TRBD1 (6 bases). Germline lookup yields CDR1 SGHVS and CDR2 FQNEAQ. The CDR3 totals 16 residues. Deletions cut 4 bases from V and 1 base from J, with 16 bases between. As DNA, the CDR3 is TGTGCCAGCAGCTCCCGCTCAGGGGCCAATAACTATGGCTACACCTTC. Its protein is CASSSRSGANNYGYTF.